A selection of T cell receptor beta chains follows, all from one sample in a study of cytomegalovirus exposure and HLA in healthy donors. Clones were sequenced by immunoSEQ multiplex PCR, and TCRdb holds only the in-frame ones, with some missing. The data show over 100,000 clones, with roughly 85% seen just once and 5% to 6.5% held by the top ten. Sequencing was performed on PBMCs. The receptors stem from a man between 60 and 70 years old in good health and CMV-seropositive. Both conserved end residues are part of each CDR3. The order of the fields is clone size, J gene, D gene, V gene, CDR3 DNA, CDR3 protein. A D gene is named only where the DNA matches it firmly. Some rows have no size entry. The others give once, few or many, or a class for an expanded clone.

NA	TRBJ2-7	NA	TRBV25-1	TGTGCCAGCAGGGGATCGACGGGGGGCCCTCTAATGGGGGAGCAGTACTTC	CASRGSTGGPLMGEQYF
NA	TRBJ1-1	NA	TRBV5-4	TGTGCCAGCAGCCACCAGGGGTACACTGAAGCTTTCTTT	CASSHQGYTEAFF
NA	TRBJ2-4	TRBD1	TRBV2	TGTGCCAGCAGAGCCGGGACAGGGGCCTTC	CASRAGTGAF
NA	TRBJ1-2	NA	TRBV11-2	TGTGCCAGCAGCTTAGCCTCGGGGCAGGGGAGTTATGGCTACACCTTC	CASSLASGQGSYGYTF
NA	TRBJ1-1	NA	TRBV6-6	TGTGCCAGCAGTTACTCGGAGACGAGCACTGAAGCTTTCTTT	CASSYSETSTEAFF
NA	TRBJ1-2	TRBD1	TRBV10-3	TGTGCCATCAGTCTTGACAGGGAAGGGTATGGCTACACCTTC	CAISLDREGYGYTF
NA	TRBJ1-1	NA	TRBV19	TGTGCCAGTAGCCGCTCGGGCCCAGCCAGGAGGCTGACGAGCACTGAAGCTTTCTTT	CASSRSGPARRLTSTEAFF
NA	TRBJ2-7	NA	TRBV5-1	TGCGCCAGCAAAGCGACAGGATCCTACGAGCAGTACTTC	CASKATGSYEQYF
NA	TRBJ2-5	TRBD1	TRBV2	TGTGCCGGAGGGGGGACAGGGGAGAGGGAGCAGTACTTC	CAGGGTGEREQYF
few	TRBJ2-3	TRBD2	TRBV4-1	TGCGCCAGCAGCCAAGCCCGGGGGCGGGGGGGTGCAGATACGCAGTATTTT	CASSQARGRGGADTQYF
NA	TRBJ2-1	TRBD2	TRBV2	TGTGCCCGGGGGGGACTAGCGGCTTTGGAGCAGTTCTTC	CARGGLAALEQFF
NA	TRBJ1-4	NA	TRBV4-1	TGCGCCAGCAGCCCGGAAAGGCTCGGGAATGAAAAACTGTTTTTT	CASSPERLGNEKLFF
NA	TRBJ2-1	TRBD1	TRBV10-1	TGCGCCACCCGACAGGGGATGGTAGGTGAGCAGTTCTTC	CATRQGMVGEQFF
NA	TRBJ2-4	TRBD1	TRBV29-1	TGCAGCGCTGGGGACAGGGGATCCAAAAACATTCAGTACTTC	CSAGDRGSKNIQYF
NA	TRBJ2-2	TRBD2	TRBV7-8	TGTGCCAGCAGCTCGCGAACTAGCGGAAAAAACACCGGGGAGCTGTTTTTT	CASSSRTSGKNTGELFF
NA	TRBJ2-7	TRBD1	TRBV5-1	TGCGCCAGCAGCTTGAGGGACAGGGGCTACGAGCAGTACTTC	CASSLRDRGYEQYF
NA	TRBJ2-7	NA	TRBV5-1	TGCGCCAGCAGGTCGGGCAGGGTGCGAGAGCAGTACTTC	CASRSGRVREQYF
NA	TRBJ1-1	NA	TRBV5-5	TGTGCCAGCAGCCACGAGCAGGGGCGGGCCAACACTGAAGCTTTCTTT	CASSHEQGRANTEAFF
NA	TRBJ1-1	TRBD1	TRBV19	TGTGCCAGTAGTATTTCAGGGGGCATGAACACTGAAGCTTTCTTT	CASSISGGMNTEAFF
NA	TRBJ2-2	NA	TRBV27	TGTGCCAGCAGATCTCTTGGAGGGATGCTCGGGGAGCTGTTTTTT	CASRSLGGMLGELFF
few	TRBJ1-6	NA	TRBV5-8	TGTGCCAGCAGCTTGGACGGCGTGGAGAGTTCACCCCTCCACTTT	CASSLDGVESSPLHF
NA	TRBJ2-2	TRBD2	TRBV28	TGTGCCAGCAGTTTGACTAGCGGGGGGAGGTCCGGGGAGCTGTTTTTT	CASSLTSGGRSGELFF
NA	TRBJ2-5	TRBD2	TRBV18	TGTGCCAGCTCCCCGGGACTAGCACAAGAGACCCAGTACTTC	CASSPGLAQETQYF
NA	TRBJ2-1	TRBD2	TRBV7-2	TGTGCCAGCAGCTATCGGACTAGCGGGGGGTACAATGAGCAGTTCTTC	CASSYRTSGGYNEQFF
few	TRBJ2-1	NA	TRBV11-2	TGTGCCAGCAGCTGGGACTGGAACAATGAGCAGTTCTTC	CASSWDWNNEQFF